These 7 T cell receptor beta chains came from one sample sequenced in a study of cytomegalovirus exposure and HLA in healthy donors. The PCR employed 60 Vbeta primers together with 13 Jbeta primers. Clones were sequenced by immunoSEQ multiplex PCR, and TCRdb holds only the in-frame ones, with some missing. The record lists about 79,000 clones, of which the ten most abundant hold about 4.6%. The sequenced sample consisted of PBMCs. The receptors were sampled from a man aged 30-40 years in good health and CMV-seronegative.

The rearrangement links TRBV9 to TRBJ2-5; D remains ambiguous. The CDR3 runs to 13 residues. V was shortened by 0 bases and J by 2 bases, with 5 bases between the two germline ends. Germline CDR1 reads SGDLS; CDR2 reads YYNGEE. DNA for the CDR3: TGTGCCAGCAGCGTAGCCCAGCAAGAGACCCAGTACTTC. Encoded protein: CASSVAQQETQYF. Looking up the rest from reference TRBV9 and TRBJ2-5 gives the full variable domain: DSGVTQTPKHLITATGQRVTLRCSPRSGDLSVYWYQQSLDQGLQFLIQYYNGEERAKGNILERFSAQQFPDLHSELNLSSLELGDSALYFCASSVAQQETQYFGPGTRLLVL.

The chain carries TRBV19 and TRBJ2-1; 9 positions agree with TRBD1. V gave up 4 bases and J gave up 8 bases; unmatched junction bases: 6. CDR3 length: 14 residues. In germline, CDR1 is LNHDA, CDR2 SQIVND (reference sequence). CDR3 region: CASSTYTGGDEQFF. DNA for the CDR3: TGTGCCAGTAGTACCTATACAGGGGGCGATGAGCAGTTCTTC. Filled out from reference TRBV19 and TRBJ2-1, the complete variable domain reads DGGITQSPKYLFRKEGQNVTLSCEQNLNHDAMYWYRQDPGQGLRLIYYSQIVNDFQKGDIAEGYSVSREKKESFPLTVTSAQKNPTAFYLCASSTYTGGDEQFFGPGTRLTVL.

V and J are TRBV30 and TRBJ2-2; D not certain. From germline, CDR1 is GTSNPN and CDR2 SVGIG (reference sequence). Trimming removed 0 bases from V and 6 bases from J, with 8 bases in between. The CDR3 runs to 13 residues. CDR3 residues: CAWSVRLAGELFF. For the CDR3, the DNA is TGTGCCTGGAGTGTACGTTTAGCCGGGGAGCTGTTTTTT.

V is TRBV9 and J is TRBJ2-5; 7 bases map to TRBD2. Germline CDR1 SGDLS, CDR2 YYNGEE. With V trimmed by 4 bases and J by 0 bases, 9 bases remained unmatched. The CDR3 sequence is 16 residues long. CDR3 region: CASSIRPGRDQETQYF. CDR3 DNA sequence: TGTGCCAGCAGCATTCGTCCTGGGAGGGACCAAGAGACCCAGTACTTC.

The chain has TRBV5-4 and TRBJ1-4, with 8 bases aligning to TRBD1. The trim removed 5 bases at V and 1 base at J, leaving 4 bases unmatched. Germline-derived CDR1 and CDR2 are SGHNT and YYREEE (reference sequence). The CDR3 runs 15 residues. CDR3 region: CASRSDRGTNEKLFF. In DNA, the CDR3 is TGTGCCAGCAGATCCGACAGGGGAACTAATGAAAAACTGTTTTTT.

This chain links TRBV18 with TRBJ2-5; 10 bases are a match to TRBD1. V trimming: 0 bases; J trimming: 3 bases; junction bases outside the gene matches: 4. Looked up from germline, CDR1 is KGHSH and CDR2 is LQKENI. This CDR3 has 16 amino acids. The CDR3 reads CASSPPPGQGEETQYF. The CDR3 coding sequence is TGTGCCAGCTCACCACCGCCCGGACAGGGGGAAGAGACCCAGTACTTC.

The chain has TRBV18 and TRBJ2-5; the D gene is possibly TRBD1 (5 bases). This CDR3 is 14 amino acids long. V dropped 0 bases and J dropped 0 bases, with 5 bases sitting between them. CDR1 and CDR2 from the germline V gene are KGHSH and LQKENI. The CDR3 DNA is TGTGCCAGCTCACCACCGACAGACCAAGAGACCCAGTACTTC. Translation: CASSPPTDQETQYF.